The 16 T cell receptor beta chains reported below all come from one sample, sequenced in a study of CD8+ T cells in alopecia areata. cDNA serving as the sequencing template came from extracted, reverse transcribed RNA. Here immunoSEQ multiplex PCR was the method, and the copy in TCRdb shows in-frame clones only, minus some. The sample holds approximately 150,000 clones; 47% are singletons and the top ten take about 6.4%. Sequencing was performed on CD4+ T cells sorted from blood. Every receptor here comes from a human donor with alopecia areata.

The V gene is TRBV30, the J gene TRBJ2-7; the D is unclear. V lost 2 bases and J lost 3, with 11 bases in between. Germline-derived CDR1 and CDR2 are GTSNPN and SVGIG (reference sequence). The CDR3 runs 13 residues. CDR3 region: CAWSLQTLYEQYF. CDR3 bases: TGTGCCTGGAGTCTCCAGACTCTCTACGAGCAGTACTTC.

This clone was found a few times. V gene TRBV2 combines with J gene TRBJ2-1, with 7 bases lining up with TRBD1. This CDR3 comprises 13 residues. The V gene's germline CDR1 is SNHLY and CDR2 FYNNEI. The junction had 1 base not matched to a gene; V was cut back by 3 bases and J by 5 bases. Here the CDR3 reads CASSEGQNNEQFF. CDR3 nucleotide sequence: TGTGCCAGCAGTGAGGGACAGAACAATGAGCAGTTCTTC.

This clone was seen only once. Relative to the germline gene, one junction end is altered; a read error may explain this. The chain carries TRBV23-1 and TRBJ2-3; D gene uncertain. TRBV23-1 is flagged as an ORF with uncertain function. The CDR3 is 15 amino acids. CDR3 protein: CASSFETARTDTRYF. CDR3 coding DNA: TGCGCCAGCAGTTTCGAGACGGCACGCACAGATACGCGGTATTTT.

This chain links TRBV5-4 with TRBJ2-1; 11 positions match TRBD1. The germline V gene has CDR1 SGHNT and CDR2 YYREEE (reference sequence). This CDR3 has 14 residues. The V and J ends lost 4 bases and 6 bases, in that order; junction bases with no gene match: 3. CDR3 DNA: TGTGCCAGCAGCCCGGGACAGGGGGGCAATGAGCAGTTCTTC. It encodes CASSPGQGGNEQFF.

The chain employs TRBV30 and TRBJ1-3; D not resolved. Trimming left V 5 bases short and J 2 bases short, with 4 bases between. This CDR3 is built from 11 residues. Germline CDR1 is GTSNPN and CDR2 is SVGIG (reference sequence). The CDR3 is CAWYPGNTIYF. The CDR3 nucleotides read TGTGCCTGGTATCCTGGAAACACCATATATTTT.

The rearrangement links TRBV28 to TRBJ2-3, with TRBD2 matching 9 bases. In germline, CDR1 is MDHEN, CDR2 SYDVKM. The ends lost 2 bases at V and 0 bases at J; junction bases unmatched: 9. The CDR3 totals 18 residues. The chain's CDR3 is CASSLVLAGIPSTDTQYF. For the CDR3, the DNA is TGTGCCAGCAGTTTAGTGCTAGCGGGGATTCCTAGCACAGATACGCAGTATTTT.

The chain couples TRBV27 to TRBJ1-2; 9 nucleotides align to TRBD1. J lost 4 bases, V lost 1 base, and 1 base had no gene match. The CDR3 consists of 14 residues. Germline assignment: CDR1 MNHEY and CDR2 SMNVEV (reference sequence). The CDR3 sequence: CASSLWGQGYGYTF. As DNA, the CDR3 is TGTGCCAGCAGTTTATGGGGACAGGGCTATGGCTACACCTTC.

The chain uses TRBV5-1 and TRBJ2-7; possibly TRBD1 for D (5 bases). CDR3 length equals 13 residues. CDR1 SGHRS and CDR2 YFSETQ come from the germline V gene. V lost 0 bases and J 3 bases, leaving 7 bases between the germline ends. In DNA, the CDR3 is TGCGCCAGCAGCTTGGAGACAGTCTACGAGCAGTACTTC. Amino acids: CASSLETVYEQYF.

V and J are TRBV7-2 and TRBJ1-1; unclear D gene. V shed 1 base and J shed 2 bases, with 8 bases lying between them. The germline gives CDR1 SGHTA, CDR2 FQGNSA. CDR3 length equals 14 residues. The CDR3: CASSLGRGNTEAFF. The CDR3 DNA reads as TGTGCCAGCAGCTTAGGTCGGGGAAACACTGAAGCTTTCTTT.

The genes are TRBV4-1 and TRBJ2-1, with no clear D. V lost 4 bases and J 8 bases, leaving 9 bases between the germline ends. Looked up from germline, CDR1 is MGHRA and CDR2 is YSYEKL. The CDR3 consists of 12 residues. The CDR3 coding sequence is TGCGCCAGCAGCCTCGGTTCGGATGAGCAGTTCTTC. Its protein product is CASSLGSDEQFF.

This clone came up a few times. The J gene is TRBJ2-5, the V gene TRBV29-1, with D perhaps TRBD2 (6 bases). Germline loops: CDR1 SQVTM, CDR2 ANQGSEA. The V end was cut by 4 bases, the J end by 5 bases, with 14 bases between. There are 13 residues in the CDR3. CDR3 loop: CSVALLASETQYF. The CDR3 region has the DNA TGCAGCGTTGCTCTACTAGCCTCCGAGACCCAGTACTTC. The full variable domain, in which reference TRBV29-1 and TRBJ2-5 provide the parts outside the CDR3, is SAVISQKPSRDICQRGTSLTIQCQVDSQVTMMFWYRQQPGQSLTLIATANQGSEATYESGFVIDKFPISRPNLTFSTLTVSNMSPEDSSIYLCSVALLASETQYFGPGTRLLVL.

This chain links TRBV6-6 with TRBJ1-2, with 8 nucleotides matching TRBD1. CDR1 MNHNY and CDR2 SVGAGI come from the germline V gene (reference sequence). The CDR3 has 16 residues. V gave up 10 bases and J gave up 4 bases; unmatched junction bases: 17. CDR3 in amino acids: CAIRPRTGMGFYGYTF. The CDR3 nucleotides read TGTGCCATTCGGCCCCGGACAGGGATGGGCTTCTATGGCTACACCTTC.

CDR3 amino acids: CAWSSWTGSQETQYF. The CDR3 region has the DNA TGTGCCTGGAGTTCTTGGACAGGGAGCCAAGAGACCCAGTACTTC. The chain is built from TRBV30 and TRBJ2-5; 8 bases are shared with TRBD1. The CDR3 is 15 amino acids. Germline V gene sequence: CDR1 GTSNPN, CDR2 SVGIG (reference sequence). Trimming at V came to 2 bases and at J to 1 base, leaving 6 bases not matched to a gene.

In this sample, this clone turned up a few times. The rearrangement uses TRBV2 and TRBJ2-1, with TRBD2 matching over 10 bases. This CDR3 region has 16 residues. V lost 4 bases, J lost 7 bases, and 10 bases stayed unmatched. Germline V gives CDR1 SNHLY, CDR2 FYNNEI. CDR3 nucleotides: TGTGCCAGCAGTGTGGCTAGCGGGAGAGGTATGAATGAGCAGTTCTTC. Protein sequence: CASSVASGRGMNEQFF.

V is TRBV6-1 and J is TRBJ1-5; D call uncertain. V was shortened by 1 base and J by 4 bases, with 11 bases between the two germline ends. The CDR3 length is 15 residues. Germline V gene data show CDR1 as MNHNS and CDR2 as SASEGT. The CDR3 region is CASSEVIGENQPQHF. Here the CDR3 DNA reads TGTGCCAGCAGTGAAGTAATCGGGGAAAATCAGCCCCAGCATTTT.

The chain combines TRBV29-1 with TRBJ1-3, with no clear D. V was cut by 4 bases and J by 1 base, with 5 bases left in between. The CDR3 contains 12 residues. Germline V CDR1 and CDR2: SQVTM, ANQGSEA. CDR3 DNA: TGCAGCGTTGCAACATCTGGAAACACCATATATTTT. Translation gives CSVATSGNTIYF.